The TCR beta chain under discussion was sequenced for a study of spatial heterogeneity in lung cancer. Time point given: sample taken at primary tumor resection. Whole-study findings and limits: Higher tumor mutation counts went along with higher counts of expanded intratumoral alpha and beta TCRs. Tumor T cell coverage was estimated at roughly 7% for alpha and around 13% for beta chains.

The study tagged each TCR cDNA molecule with a unique molecular identifier. MiXCR was run by TCRdb on the 5' RACE reads, yielding one entry per CDR3 protein. Seen here are approximately 9,500 distinct CDR3 sequences, about 7.8% observed once, and the top ten hold about 19%. This clonotype appeared many times. The antigen remains undetermined. Germline V gene data show CDR1 as MDHEN and CDR2 as SYDVKM. CDR3 length equals 14 residues. V lost 3 bases, J lost 6 bases, and 12 bases lay in between. This TCR was sampled from a male donor with early-stage non-small cell lung cancer. The sample consisted of lung tumor tissue, taken at surgery. V is TRBV28 and J is TRBJ1-5; weak D call: TRBD1 (6 bases). The CDR3 protein is CASSLGGEGQPQHF. The CDR3 bases are TGTGCCAGCAGTTTGGGGGGCGAGGGTCAGCCCCAGCATTTT.